One and the same sample provided the 6 T cell receptor beta chains below, sequenced in a study of regulatory T cells in long-lasting Graves disease. Relying on iRepertoire HTBI primers and Arm-PCR of CDR3 regions, the team built TCR beta libraries. TCRdb re-called the multiplex PCR reads through MiXCR, storing one row per CDR3 protein. The sample contains some 250,000 distinct CDR3 sequences, roughly 18% of which appear only once. Time point reported: newly diagnosed GD, antithyroid drugs for less than 3 months. Researchers made the TCR library from RNA that was extracted from PBMCs. The same data also contributed to another study, on T cells in Graves' hyperthyroidism and ophthalmopathy.

The sequenced sample was peripheral blood mononuclear cells (PBMCs), obtained at new diagnosis, from a patient treated with antithyroid drugs. The receptors shown here come from a woman in her thirties with Graves disease.

This clonotype was recorded many times. The CDR3 DNA reads TGTGCCACCAGCCTGGGGACCGGCAGAAACTATGGCTACACCTTC. It is translated as CATSLGTGRNYGYTF. The chain has TRBV15 and TRBJ1-2, with D maybe TRBD1 (5 bases). This CDR3 has 15 residues. Germline V gene sequence: CDR1 LNHNV, CDR2 YYDKDF (reference sequence). The V gene lost 5 bases and the J gene lost 2 bases, with 15 bases spanning the gap.

This sequence joins TRBV28 and TRBJ1-5; tentatively, D is TRBD1 (5 bases). Trimming took off 9 bases at V and 2 bases at J, with 11 bases between the two ends. This CDR3 has 13 amino acids. Germline V gene data show CDR1 as MDHEN and CDR2 as SYDVKM. The CDR3 DNA reads as TGTGCCAGTGACCAGGGACGCAATCAGCCCCAGCATTTT. Its protein product is CASDQGRNQPQHF.

This clonotype showed up many times. The rearrangement uses TRBV11-2 and TRBJ2-7; D might be TRBD1 (6 bases). The CDR3 sequence is 12 residues long. The germline V gene encodes CDR1 SGHAT and CDR2 FQNNGV. With 4 bases removed from V and 12 bases from J, the gap between germline ends came to 16 bases. The DNA of the CDR3 is TGTGCCAGCAGCTCCGACAGGCCCCAGCGGTACTTC. Protein: CASSSDRPQRYF.

This clonotype was counted many times. The J gene is TRBJ1-1, the V gene TRBV5-1; 9 nucleotides agree with TRBD1. Trimming removed 7 bases from V and 2 bases from J; junction bases left unmatched: 6. Germline CDR1 is SGHRS and CDR2 is YFSETQ. The CDR3 loop spans 14 amino acids. The DNA for the CDR3 is TGCGCCAGCCTACCGGGACAGGGCAACACTGAAGCTTTCTTT. The encoded protein is CASLPGQGNTEAFF.

This clonotype was counted many times. The chain couples TRBV5-1 to TRBJ1-2, with D unresolved. Trimming left V 4 bases short and J 2 bases short, with 12 bases between. CDR1 and CDR2 from the germline V gene are SGHRS and YFSETQ. The CDR3 covers 14 residues. CDR3 loop: CASSRTEDNYGYTF. CDR3 nucleotide sequence: TGCGCCAGCAGCCGGACGGAAGACAACTATGGCTACACCTTC.

Ten or more counts support this clonotype. This chain links TRBV5-1 with TRBJ2-4; D is possibly TRBD2 (5 bases). CDR1 and CDR2 (germline): SGHRS, YFSETQ. CDR3 size: 14 residues. V was cut by 2 bases and J by 2 bases, with 8 bases left in between. The CDR3 sequence: CASSFRGSKNIQYF. CDR3 nucleotides: TGCGCCAGCAGCTTTCGGGGATCCAAAAACATTCAGTACTTC.